The rows below give T cell receptor beta chains drawn from one sample of a study of PD-1 blockade in classical Hodgkin lymphoma. TCRdb keeps only in-frame clones here, not all; method: immunoSEQ multiplex PCR. The repertoire includes fewer than 110,000 clones, approximately 90% of them detected once, and more than 6.5% sits in the top ten. The material sequenced was peripheral blood mononuclear cells (PBMCs), taken before the second cycle of nivolumab. The receptors shown here come from a human donor with classical Hodgkin lymphoma. The CDR3 runs from the conserved cysteine through the conserved F or W. A D gene is named only where the DNA matches it firmly. Clone size is not always given. Where it is, it says once, few, many or a class for expanded clones.

J gene: TRBJ1-3
D gene: .
clone size: .
V gene: TRBV19
CDR3 protein: CASSMGRTPGNTIYF
CDR3 DNA: TGTGCCAGTAGTATGGGCAGGACCCCTGGAAACACCATATATTTT

J gene: TRBJ1-4
D gene: .
clone size: .
V gene: TRBV10-3
CDR3 protein: CAIWAGEGEKLFF
CDR3 DNA: TGTGCCATCTGGGCAGGGGAGGGAGAAAAACTGTTTTTT

J gene: TRBJ2-3
D gene: TRBD2
clone size: .
V gene: TRBV6-4
CDR3 protein: CASSAGGETDTQYF
CDR3 DNA: TGTGCCAGCTCCGCGGGGGGGGAGACAGATACGCAGTATTTT

J gene: TRBJ1-6
D gene: .
clone size: .
V gene: TRBV7-8
CDR3 protein: CASSFRDTNSPLHF
CDR3 DNA: TGTGCCAGCAGCTTTCGGGACACTAATTCACCCCTCCACTTT

J gene: TRBJ1-6
D gene: .
clone size: .
V gene: TRBV7-6
CDR3 protein: CASSSDRSLSPLHF
CDR3 DNA: TGTGCCAGCAGCTCCGACAGGTCCCTCTCACCCCTCCACTTT

J gene: TRBJ2-4
D gene: TRBD1
clone size: .
V gene: TRBV5-1
CDR3 protein: CASSWPRGRRESKNIQYF
CDR3 DNA: TGCGCCAGCAGCTGGCCCAGGGGGCGGCGTGAGTCCAAAAACATTCAGTACTTC

J gene: TRBJ1-6
D gene: .
clone size: .
V gene: TRBV6-4
CDR3 protein: CASSAGLDNSPLHF
CDR3 DNA: TGTGCCAGCAGTGCGGGGTTGGATAATTCACCCCTCCACTTT

J gene: TRBJ1-1
D gene: .
clone size: .
V gene: TRBV4-3
CDR3 protein: CASTLGLTGTDTEAFF
CDR3 DNA: TGCGCCAGCACTCTGGGTCTTACAGGGACCGACACTGAAGCTTTCTTT

J gene: TRBJ1-1
D gene: .
clone size: .
V gene: TRBV19
CDR3 protein: CASSLGPGTEAFF
CDR3 DNA: TGTGCCAGTAGCCTCGGACCTGGGACTGAAGCTTTCTTT

J gene: TRBJ1-2
D gene: .
clone size: .
V gene: TRBV30
CDR3 protein: CAWSGTTYGYTF
CDR3 DNA: TGTGCCTGGAGTGGGACTACCTATGGCTACACCTTC

J gene: TRBJ1-6
D gene: .
clone size: .
V gene: TRBV6-5
CDR3 protein: CASSYRNSPLHF
CDR3 DNA: TGTGCCAGCAGTTACCGGAATTCACCCCTCCACTTT

J gene: TRBJ2-3
D gene: TRBD2
clone size: .
V gene: TRBV7-6
CDR3 protein: CASSLGTRGAGGTDTQYF
CDR3 DNA: TGTGCCAGCAGCTTAGGGACTAGGGGAGCGGGGGGCACAGATACGCAGTATTTT

J gene: TRBJ1-5
D gene: .
clone size: .
V gene: TRBV28
CDR3 protein: CASSYDSYQPQHF
CDR3 DNA: TGTGCCAGCAGCTACGACAGCTATCAGCCCCAGCATTTT

J gene: TRBJ2-7
D gene: .
clone size: once
V gene: TRBV6-5
CDR3 protein: CASMRDREQYF
CDR3 DNA: TGTGCCAGCATGCGGGACCGCGAGCAGTACTTC

J gene: TRBJ1-5
D gene: .
clone size: .
V gene: TRBV7-9
CDR3 protein: CASSLAGQARQPQHF
CDR3 DNA: TGTGCCAGCAGCTTAGCGGGACAAGCAAGGCAGCCCCAGCATTTT

J gene: TRBJ2-7
D gene: .
clone size: .
V gene: TRBV6-1
CDR3 protein: CATTMGGTDYEQYF
CDR3 DNA: TGTGCCACCACAATGGGGGGAACTGACTACGAGCAGTACTTC

J gene: TRBJ2-7
D gene: .
clone size: .
V gene: TRBV6-5
CDR3 protein: CASRQGISTTYEQYF
CDR3 DNA: TGTGCCAGCAGGCAGGGTATAAGTACAACCTACGAGCAGTACTTC

J gene: TRBJ1-1
D gene: .
clone size: .
V gene: TRBV7-9
CDR3 protein: CASSYSVNTEAFF
CDR3 DNA: TGTGCCAGCAGCTATTCCGTGAACACTGAAGCTTTCTTT

J gene: TRBJ2-1
D gene: .
clone size: .
V gene: TRBV19
CDR3 protein: CASRIFGEFILYNEQFF
CDR3 DNA: TGTGCCAGTAGAATATTCGGCGAATTCATCCTCTACAATGAGCAGTTCTTC

J gene: TRBJ2-5
D gene: TRBD1
clone size: .
V gene: TRBV6-1
CDR3 protein: CASSEGTGGRETQYF
CDR3 DNA: TGTGCCAGCAGTGAGGGGACAGGGGGCAGGGAGACCCAGTACTTC

J gene: TRBJ2-4
D gene: TRBD2
clone size: .
V gene: TRBV15
CDR3 protein: CATSREGLAGGGKNIQYF
CDR3 DNA: TGTGCCACCAGCAGAGAGGGGCTAGCGGGGGGCGGCAAAAACATTCAGTACTTC

J gene: TRBJ2-7
D gene: TRBD1
clone size: .
V gene: TRBV4-1
CDR3 protein: CASSQVYRTGGHEQYF
CDR3 DNA: TGCGCCAGCAGCCAAGTTTATAGGACAGGTGGTCACGAGCAGTACTTC

J gene: TRBJ2-3
D gene: .
clone size: .
V gene: TRBV11-2
CDR3 protein: CASSSRWIADTQYF
CDR3 DNA: TGTGCCAGCAGCTCCCGATGGATAGCAGATACGCAGTATTTT